This entry concerns a single T cell receptor beta chain. The sample comes from a study of blood T cell repertoires in COVID-19. In the study overall: The samples span acute and convalescent COVID-19 from the United States, Italy and Spain. The cDNA or gDNA used as material had been derived from T cells, B-cell-depleted T cells, or PBMCs.

Authors' processing steps: Scientists estimated how many nucleated cells there were by amplifying reference gene primers. TCRdb keeps only in-frame clones here, not all; method: immunoSEQ multiplex PCR. V and J calls and clone size are given by that table; D and trimming were obtained from the DNA. The sample has about 210,000 clones; roughly 82% are singletons. Sample: peripheral blood. The sequence was obtained from a woman in her 40s with acute or convalescent COVID-19.

The CDR3 protein is CASSSPTPGLGGETQYF. CDR3 bases: TGTGCCAGCAGTTCACCAACTCCGGGACTAGGGGGGGAGACCCAGTACTTC. The chain has TRBV6-2 or TRBV6-3 and TRBJ2-5; the match to TRBD2 covers 8 bases. Germline loops: CDR1 MNHEY, CDR2 SVGEGT. The V gene end was trimmed by 4 bases and the J gene end by 5 bases; junction bases not matched to a gene: 15. The CDR3 spans 17 residues.